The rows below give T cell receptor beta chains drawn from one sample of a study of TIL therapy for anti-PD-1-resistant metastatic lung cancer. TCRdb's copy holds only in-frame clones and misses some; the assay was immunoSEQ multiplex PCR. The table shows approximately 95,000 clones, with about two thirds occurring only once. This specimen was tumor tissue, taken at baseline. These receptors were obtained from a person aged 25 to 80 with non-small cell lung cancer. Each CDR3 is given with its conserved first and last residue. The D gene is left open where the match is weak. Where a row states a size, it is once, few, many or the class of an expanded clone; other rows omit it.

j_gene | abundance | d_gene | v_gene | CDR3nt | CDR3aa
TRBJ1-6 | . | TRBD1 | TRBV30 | TGTGCCTGGTGGCCCCGGGGACAGGGCACGAATTCACCCCTCCACTTT | CAWWPRGQGTNSPLHF
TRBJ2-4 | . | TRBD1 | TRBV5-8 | TGTGCCAGCAGCCCCCGGGACAGATTAGCCAAAAACATTCAGTACTTC | CASSPRDRLAKNIQYF
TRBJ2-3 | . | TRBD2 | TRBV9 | TGTGCCAGCAACGGACTAGCGGGGCGCGGGGAGGATCGCACAGATACGCAGTATTTT | CASNGLAGRGEDRTDTQYF
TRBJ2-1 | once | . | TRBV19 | TGTGCCAGTACCTTGCAGACCCAGTCCAATGAGCAGTTCTTC | CASTLQTQSNEQFF
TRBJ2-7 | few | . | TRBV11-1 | TGTGCCAGCAGCCCCTCACCCAGGGGTGGTTTCTACGAGCAGTACTTC | CASSPSPRGGFYEQYF
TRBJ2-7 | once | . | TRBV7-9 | TGTGCCAGCAGCTTAAGTACGGGTACGACCTACGAGCAGTACTTC | CASSLSTGTTYEQYF
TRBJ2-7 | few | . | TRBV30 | TGTGCCTGGAGTGTAGACACTATTTACGAGCAGTACTTC | CAWSVDTIYEQYF
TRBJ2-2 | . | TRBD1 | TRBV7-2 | TGTGCCAGCATGACAGGGATCACCGGGGAGCTGTTTTTT | CASMTGITGELFF
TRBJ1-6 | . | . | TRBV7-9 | TGTGCCAGCAGCTTACCAGGGGAAAATTCACCCCTCCACTTT | CASSLPGENSPLHF
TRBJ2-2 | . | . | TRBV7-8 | TGTGCCAGCAGCTTACTAACAGGGGGACTAAGCGGGGAGCTGTTTTTT | CASSLLTGGLSGELFF
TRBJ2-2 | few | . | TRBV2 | TGTGCCAGCACCAGTCATACCGGGGAGCTGTTTTTT | CASTSHTGELFF
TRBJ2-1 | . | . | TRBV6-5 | TGTGCCAGCAGTTATGGGGATTTGGCCTACAATGAGCAGTTCTTC | CASSYGDLAYNEQFF
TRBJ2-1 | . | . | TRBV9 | TGTGCCAGCAGCGTAGGGACCTACAATGAGCAGTTCTTC | CASSVGTYNEQFF
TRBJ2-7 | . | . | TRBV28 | TGTGCCAGCAGTTCAAGGGTTCGCGAGCAGTACTTC | CASSSRVREQYF
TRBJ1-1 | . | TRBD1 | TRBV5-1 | TGCGCCAGCAGCTCCCGGACAGGGTCGGGGGTCACTGAAGCTTTCTTT | CASSSRTGSGVTEAFF
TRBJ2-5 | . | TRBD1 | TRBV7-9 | TGTGCCAGCAGTCTGGGACAGGGGGTAGAGACCCAGTACTTC | CASSLGQGVETQYF
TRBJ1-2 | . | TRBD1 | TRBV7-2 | TGTGCCAGCAGCTACGGGACAGGGGGCAGAGGCTACACCTTC | CASSYGTGGRGYTF